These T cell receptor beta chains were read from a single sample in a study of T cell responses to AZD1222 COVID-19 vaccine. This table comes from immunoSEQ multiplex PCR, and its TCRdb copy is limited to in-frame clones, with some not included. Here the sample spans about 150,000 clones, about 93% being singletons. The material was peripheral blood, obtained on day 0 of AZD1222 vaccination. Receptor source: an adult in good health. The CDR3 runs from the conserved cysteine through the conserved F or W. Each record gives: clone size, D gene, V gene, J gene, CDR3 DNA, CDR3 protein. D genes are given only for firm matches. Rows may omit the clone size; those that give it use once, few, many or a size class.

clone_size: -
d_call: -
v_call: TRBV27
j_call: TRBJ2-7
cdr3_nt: TGTGCCAGCAGTTCCTCCTACGAGCAGTACTTC
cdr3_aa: CASSSSYEQYF

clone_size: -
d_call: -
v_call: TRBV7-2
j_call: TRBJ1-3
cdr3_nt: TGTGCCAGCAGCTTAGTAGCGGGGGTGGAAAACACCATATATTTT
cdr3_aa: CASSLVAGVENTIYF

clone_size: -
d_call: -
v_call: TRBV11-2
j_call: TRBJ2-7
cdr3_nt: TGTGCCAGCAGCTTGTACGGGGGCGCGTTAAGCGAGCAGTACTTC
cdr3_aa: CASSLYGGALSEQYF

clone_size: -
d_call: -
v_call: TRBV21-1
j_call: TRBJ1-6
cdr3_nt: TGTGCCAGCAGCAAAGGGCAGAGCTCCTATAATTCACCCCTCCACTTT
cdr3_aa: CASSKGQSSYNSPLHF

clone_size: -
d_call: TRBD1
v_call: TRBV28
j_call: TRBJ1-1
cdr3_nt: TGTGCCAGCAGACCTTTACAGGGGGCTGGGACTGAAGCTTTCTTT
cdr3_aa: CASRPLQGAGTEAFF

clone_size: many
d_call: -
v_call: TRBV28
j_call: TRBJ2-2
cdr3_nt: TGTGCCAGCAGCACTCGAGGGGTCCCGGAGCTGTTTTTT
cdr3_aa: CASSTRGVPELFF

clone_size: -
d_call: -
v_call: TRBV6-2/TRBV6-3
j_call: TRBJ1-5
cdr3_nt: TGTGCCAGCAGCTCCGGGACCCACAATCAGCCCCAGCATTTT
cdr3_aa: CASSSGTHNQPQHF

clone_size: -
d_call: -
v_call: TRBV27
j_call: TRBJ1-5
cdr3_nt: TGTGCCAGCTCTCCAACAGGGCCTGGGACCCAGCATTTT
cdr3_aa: CASSPTGPGTQHF

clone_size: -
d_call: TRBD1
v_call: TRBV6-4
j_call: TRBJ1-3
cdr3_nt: TGTGCCCATACGAATAATCCGGGACAGAAAATCTCTGGAAACACCATATATTTT
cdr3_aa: CAHTNNPGQKISGNTIYF

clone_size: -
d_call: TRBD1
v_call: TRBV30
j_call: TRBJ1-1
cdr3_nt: TGTGCCTGGAGTACAAGACAGGGCAGGGGAAGCACTGAAGCTTTCTTT
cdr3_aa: CAWSTRQGRGSTEAFF

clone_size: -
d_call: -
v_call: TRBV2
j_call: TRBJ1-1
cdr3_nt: TGTGCCAGCAGCGCCCGAGGAGGGGATCTTAGCACTGAAGCTTTCTTT
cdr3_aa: CASSARGGDLSTEAFF

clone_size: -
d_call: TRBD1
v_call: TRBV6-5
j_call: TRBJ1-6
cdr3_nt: TGTGCCGGGACTAGGACAGGGGTCTCACCCCTCCACTTT
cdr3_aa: CAGTRTGVSPLHF

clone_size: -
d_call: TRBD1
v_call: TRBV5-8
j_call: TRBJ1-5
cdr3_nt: TGTGCCAGCAGCTTGACCGCCGGGACAGGGGTATTTCATTTT
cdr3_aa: CASSLTAGTGVFHF

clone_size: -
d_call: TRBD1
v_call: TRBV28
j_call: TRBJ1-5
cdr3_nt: TGTGCCAGCAGTTTAAGGGCGACAGGGCATCAGCCCCAGCATTTT
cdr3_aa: CASSLRATGHQPQHF

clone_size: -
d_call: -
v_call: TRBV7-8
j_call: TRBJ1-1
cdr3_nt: TGTGCCAGCAGCTTAGGTGGCTCTGAAGCTTTCTTT
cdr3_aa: CASSLGGSEAFF

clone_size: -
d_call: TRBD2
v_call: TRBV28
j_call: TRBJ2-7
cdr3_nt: TGTGCCAGCAGTTTACGCTCCGGGACTACGCCCTACGAGCAGTACTTC
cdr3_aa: CASSLRSGTTPYEQYF

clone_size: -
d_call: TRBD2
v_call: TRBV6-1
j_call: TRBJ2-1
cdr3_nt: TGTGCCAGCAGTGATCTAGCGGGAGGTTACAATGAGCAGTTCTTC
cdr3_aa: CASSDLAGGYNEQFF

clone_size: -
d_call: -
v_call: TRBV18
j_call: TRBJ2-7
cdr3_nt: TGTGCCAGCTCGGCAGGAGAAAGCTACGAGCAGTACTTC
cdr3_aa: CASSAGESYEQYF

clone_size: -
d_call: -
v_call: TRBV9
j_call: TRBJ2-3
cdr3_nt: TGTGCCAGCAGCCCCCCTCCCAAGCGGGTAGATACGCAGTATTTT
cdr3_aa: CASSPPPKRVDTQYF

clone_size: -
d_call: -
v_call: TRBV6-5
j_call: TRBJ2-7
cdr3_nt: TGTGCCAGCAGTTACACCAGGGGAAAATACGAGCAGTACTTC
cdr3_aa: CASSYTRGKYEQYF

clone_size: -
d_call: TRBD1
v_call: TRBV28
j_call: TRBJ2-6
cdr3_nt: TGTGCCAGCAGTTTACAGGGGGCTGGGGCCAACGTCCTGACTTTC
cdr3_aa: CASSLQGAGANVLTF

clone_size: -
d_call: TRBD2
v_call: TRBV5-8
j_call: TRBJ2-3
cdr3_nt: TGTGCCAGCAGCTGGGGACTAGCGGGAGTCGATACGCAGTATTTT
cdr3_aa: CASSWGLAGVDTQYF

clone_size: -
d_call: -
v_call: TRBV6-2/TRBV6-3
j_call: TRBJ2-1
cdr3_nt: TGTGCCAGCAGTCGGGACGTTGAAGGTAGTGAGCAGTTCTTC
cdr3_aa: CASSRDVEGSEQFF

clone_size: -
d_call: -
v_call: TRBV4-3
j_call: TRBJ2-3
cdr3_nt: TGCGCCAGCAGCCAAGACTCCCTGGGCTACACAGATACGCAGTATTTT
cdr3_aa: CASSQDSLGYTDTQYF

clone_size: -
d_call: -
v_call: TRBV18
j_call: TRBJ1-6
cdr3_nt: TGTGCCAGCTCACCGGGGGGGAGTTCACCCCTCCACTTT
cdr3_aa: CASSPGGSSPLHF

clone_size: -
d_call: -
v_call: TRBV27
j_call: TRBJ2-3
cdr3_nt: TGTGCCAGCAGGAAGGGCTCGTGGGACAGCACAGATACGCAGTATTTT
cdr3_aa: CASRKGSWDSTDTQYF

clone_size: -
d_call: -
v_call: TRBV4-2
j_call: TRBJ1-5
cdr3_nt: TGTGCCAGCAGCCAAGTGCAGGAAGGCAATCAGCCCCAGCATTTT
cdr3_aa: CASSQVQEGNQPQHF

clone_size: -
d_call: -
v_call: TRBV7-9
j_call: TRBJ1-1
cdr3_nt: TGTGCCAGCAGCCCCCCCTGGGGGGGGGTCACTGAAGCTTTCTTT
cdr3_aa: CASSPPWGGVTEAFF

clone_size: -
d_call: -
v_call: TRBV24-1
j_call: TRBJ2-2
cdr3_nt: TGTGCCACCGTCGGGAGTAAGACCGGGGAGCTGTTTTTT
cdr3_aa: CATVGSKTGELFF

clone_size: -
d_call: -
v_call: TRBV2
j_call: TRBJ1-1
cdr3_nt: TGTGCCAGCAGTGTTCGGCAGGAGAGCACTGAAGCTTTCTTT
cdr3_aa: CASSVRQESTEAFF

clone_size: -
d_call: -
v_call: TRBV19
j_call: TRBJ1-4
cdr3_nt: TGTGCCAGTAGTATGGGTGTCACGAAAAATGAAAAACTGTTTTTT
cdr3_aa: CASSMGVTKNEKLFF

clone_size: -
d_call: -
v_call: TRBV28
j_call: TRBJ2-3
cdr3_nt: TGTGCCAGCAGCGATCCCAGCACAGATACGCAGTATTTT
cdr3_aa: CASSDPSTDTQYF